This T cell receptor (beta chain) was documented in a study of vaccination and CD4 T cells after COVID-19. Overall study: Convalescent donors were composed of six males and four females, of whom two were Hispanic.

Treatment indicated: approximately nine-day PBMC culture with coronavirus spike peptide pools or control peptides (ViraFEST assay). During the years 2011-2018, before the COVID-19 pandemic, the unexposed donor's CD4+ T cells were collected. Both day 3 and day 7 involved replacing half of the medium with fresh IL-2 medium. The assay that was used to sequence DNA from cultured CD4+ T cells was the Oncomine TCR Beta short-read assay. Cultured CD4+ T cells were the source of extracted genomic DNA. TCRdb ran MiXCR on the PCR reads and lists one entry per CDR3 protein. The sample yields some 7,000 distinct CDR3 sequences, less than 40% seen once. On this clonotype itself: The antigen remains unidentified.

Germline V gene lookup returns CDR1 SNHLY and CDR2 FYNNEI. V gave up 3 bases and J gave up 5 bases, with 13 bases separating them. This CDR3 region has 14 residues. This TCR came from a human donor in good health. The chain employs TRBV2 and TRBJ1-1; TRBD1 might be the D (6 bases). Sequences were obtained from CD4+ T cells from blood, cultured in vitro. The CDR3 nucleotides are TGTGCCAGCAGTGACCTCAGGGGAAGAACTGAAGCTTTCTTT. This codes for CASSDLRGRTEAFF. The variable domain in full, with the rest retrieved from reference TRBV2 and TRBJ1-1, is EPEVTQTPSHQVTQMGQEVILRCVPISNHLYFYWYRQILGQKVEFLVSFYNNEISEKSEIFDDQFSVERPDGSNFTLKIRSTKLEDSAMYFCASSDLRGRTEAFFGQGTRLTVV.